This T cell receptor (beta chain) was captured in a study of cytomegalovirus exposure and HLA in healthy donors. The germline CDR1 and CDR2 sequences are MDHEN and SYDVKM. The ends lost 1 base at V and 4 bases at J; junction bases unmatched: 6. This CDR3 is built from 16 residues. Overall study findings and caveats: Rarity held for most TCR sequences, but there were some public TCRs that occurred in many donors.

Concerning this clone: As yet, its antigen is unknown.

The primer mix had 60 Vbeta and 13 Jbeta primers. Here immunoSEQ multiplex PCR was the method, and the copy in TCRdb shows in-frame clones only, minus some. The sample has roughly 190,000 clones; more than 60% are singletons. This rearrangement joins TRBV28 to TRBJ1-5; 8 positions agree with TRBD1. This TCR derives from a woman aged 25 to 39 in good health and CMV-seropositive. Sequences were obtained from PBMCs. The chain's CDR3 is CASSLFGRGQNQPQHF. The DNA of the CDR3 is TGTGCCAGCAGTTTATTTGGCAGGGGGCAAAATCAGCCCCAGCATTTT. The full variable domain, its missing parts supplied by reference TRBV28 and TRBJ1-5, is DVKVTQSSRYLVKRTGEKVFLECVQDMDHENMFWYRQDPGLGLRLIYFSYDVKMKEKGDIPEGYSVSREKKERFSLILESASTNQTSMYLCASSLFGRGQNQPQHFGDGTRLSIL.